This T cell receptor (beta chain) is from a study of T cells in Graves' hyperthyroidism and ophthalmopathy. Findings of the study overall: A model built on 13 V-J features separated ophthalmopathy from stable hyperthyroidism. Appearing also in blood were most of the thyroid clonotypes expanded above 0.001.

Note on this clonotype: What it recognizes is unknown.

TCR beta CDR3 regions were amplified from RNA. First-round RT-PCR of the TCR CDR3 relied on the HTBI primer set. MiXCR, run by TCRdb on the multiplex PCR reads, gives a single entry per CDR3 protein. In the table there are under 600,000 distinct CDR3 sequences, about 16% of which are singletons. Active moderate-to-severe ophthalmopathy, Clinical Activity Score at least 3, NOSPECS at least 4, under 3 months' duration. Based on clinical symptoms, serum thyroxine and TRAb, thyroid ultrasound and orbital computed tomography, diagnoses were reached. Trimming took off 5 bases at V and 5 bases at J, with 12 bases between the two ends. This CDR3 comprises 13 residues. Germline V gene sequence: CDR1 LNHDA, CDR2 SQIVND (reference sequence).

The chain employs TRBV19 and TRBJ1-2; D is possibly TRBD1 (5 bases). This clonotype originated in a woman in her forties with Graves' ophthalmopathy. The sample consisted of blood. The CDR3 sequence is CASSGREKYGYTF. Written as DNA, the CDR3 is TGTGCCAGTAGTGGCAGGGAAAAGTATGGCTACACCTTC.